These T cell receptor beta chains were read from a single sample in a study of patients and donors after allogeneic stem cell transplantation. MiXCR, run by TCRdb on the RT-PCR reads, gives a single entry per CDR3 protein. The sample has tens of thousands of distinct CDR3 sequences, 4.5% to 5% seen once. Sequences were obtained from blood, either unsorted or a sorted T cell fraction (not recorded which). The origin of the receptors is a human donor who was either an allogeneic HSCT recipient or a stem cell or donor lymphocyte infusion donor (not recorded which). It is not recorded whose cells these are; they may come from a transplant donor. Both conserved end residues are part of each CDR3.

cdr3_length,v_call,cdr3_aa
17,TRBV12-3/TRBV12-4,CASSLGQGARGNTEAFF
16,TRBV5-4,CASSPPGSGGSETQYF
15,TRBV12-3/TRBV12-4,CASSERTWATDTQYF
19,TRBV23-1,CASSQPVHRAQGRYNEQFF
14,TRBV20-1,CSARSTGSDEKLFF
14,TRBV7-9,CASSLWREAETQYF
14,TRBV7-9,CASSLGQGHYEQYF
15,TRBV4-1,CASSRDRGPSYGYTF
16,TRBV6-5,CASSYSGLASTDTQYF
15,TRBV4-1,CASSQLGLDQETQYF
14,TRBV19,CASCDRTYNEKLFF
13,TRBV12-3/TRBV12-4,CASSGERLGEQFF
14,TRBV11-2,CASSSDRVTGELFF
15,TRBV2,CASSLRQGPYNEQFF
17,TRBV5-1,CASSLAPKTGSSYEQYF
15,TRBV6-2/TRBV6-3,CASSPKDRLLYEQYF
12,TRBV3-1,CASSQWGREQYF
16,TRBV5-1,CASSRVTGGGNSPLHF
13,TRBV7-3,CASSATYTDTQYF
15,TRBV3-1,CASSQLAGGGKEQFF
16,TRBV10-3,CAINEAGTSGANVLTF
13,TRBV20-1,CSARDSLNSPLHF
14,TRBV19,CASSRAAAKNIQYF
16,TRBV27,CASSSLLGQASYEQYF
15,TRBV4-2,CASSQDPWGEEEQYF
14,TRBV19,CASSMVGPKSPLHF
16,TRBV5-4,CASSRGGTGGEKTQYF
14,TRBV10-2,CASTRLAVQETQYF